This T cell receptor beta chain was identified during a study of OX40 agonist ivuxolimab in advanced cancers. General study points: CD4+ and CD8+ blood T cells expanded clonally by week 6 at 0.1 to 3.0 mg/kg. Fewer expanded clones were found on average in CD4+ than in CD8+ T cells.

In the case of this clone: Antigen: not known.

CDR1 and CDR2 from the germline V gene are MNHEY and SVGAGI. V was pared by 6 bases and J by 12 bases, with 11 bases between. The CDR3 extends over 11 amino acids. Here immunoSEQ multiplex PCR was the method, and the copy in TCRdb shows in-frame clones only, minus some. The table has tens of thousands of clones, 75% to 90% seen once. Material: CD4+ or CD8+ T cells sorted from blood, obtained in a trial of the OX40 agonist ivuxolimab. The chain uses TRBV6-5 and TRBJ1-4; D not resolved. This clonotype originated in an adult with an advanced solid tumor such as melanoma, head and neck, liver or kidney cancer. In DNA, the CDR3 is TGTGCCAGCAGAGGACCTGGAGAACTGTTTTTT. This sequence encodes CASRGPGELFF.